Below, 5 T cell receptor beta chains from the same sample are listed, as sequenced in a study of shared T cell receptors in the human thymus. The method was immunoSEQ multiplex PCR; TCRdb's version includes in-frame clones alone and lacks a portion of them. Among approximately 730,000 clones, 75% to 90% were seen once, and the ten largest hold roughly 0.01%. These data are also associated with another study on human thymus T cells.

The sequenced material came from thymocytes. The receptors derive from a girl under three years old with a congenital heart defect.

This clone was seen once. CDR3 loop: CASSRPPGLAFNEQFF. CDR3 DNA sequence: TGTGCCAGTAGCCGCCCTCCGGGACTAGCCTTCAATGAGCAGTTCTTC. The chain has TRBV19 and TRBJ2-1; 9 bases agree with TRBD2. This CDR3 is 16 amino acids long. After removal of 6 bases from V and 6 bases from J, the junction contained 12 bases not matched to a gene. From germline, CDR1 is LNHDA and CDR2 SQIVND (reference sequence).

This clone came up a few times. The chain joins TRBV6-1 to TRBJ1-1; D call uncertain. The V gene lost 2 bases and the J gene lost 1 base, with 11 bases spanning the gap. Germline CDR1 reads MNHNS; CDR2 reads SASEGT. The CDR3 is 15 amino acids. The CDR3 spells CASSEREGPNTEAFF. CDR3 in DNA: TGTGCCAGCAGTGAACGGGAAGGGCCGAACACTGAAGCTTTCTTT.

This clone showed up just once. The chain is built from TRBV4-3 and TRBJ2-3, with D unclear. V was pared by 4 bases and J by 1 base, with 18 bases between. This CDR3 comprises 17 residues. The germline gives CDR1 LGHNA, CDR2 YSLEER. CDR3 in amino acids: CASSPSALDYCTDTQYF. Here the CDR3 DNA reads TGCGCCAGCAGCCCAAGCGCTTTGGATTACTGCACAGATACGCAGTATTTT.

This chain's CDR3 is CASSPNLDKGSGGYTF. The CDR3 DNA reads as TGTGCCAGCTCACCGAATCTCGATAAAGGGAGCGGTGGCTACACCTTC. V usage is TRBV18 and J usage is TRBJ1-2, with D unresolved. CDR3 length equals 16 residues. CDR1 KGHSH and CDR2 LQKENI come from the germline V gene. Trimming stripped 3 bases from V and 7 bases from J, with 21 bases between.

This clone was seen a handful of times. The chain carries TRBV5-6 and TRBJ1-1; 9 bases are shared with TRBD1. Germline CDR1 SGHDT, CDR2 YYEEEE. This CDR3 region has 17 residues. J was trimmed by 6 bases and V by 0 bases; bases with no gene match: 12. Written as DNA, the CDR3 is TGTGCCAGCAGCTTGGATTTGTGGGGACAGGGTATTGCTGAAGCTTTCTTT. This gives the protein CASSLDLWGQGIAEAFF.